The rows below give T cell receptor beta chains drawn from one sample of a study of identifying expanded T cells in peripheral blood. Clones were read by immunoSEQ multiplex PCR, and TCRdb kept only the in-frame ones, dropping some. Here the sample spans 120,000 or so clones, 84% being singletons. The source material was blood. Receptors originate from a person aged 18 to 70 in good health. Both conserved end residues are part of each CDR3. A D gene is named only where the DNA matches it firmly. Clone size, where shown, is once, few, many, or a class for clones that have expanded.

TRBJ2-3 TRBV11-3 TRBD1 . TGTGCCAGCAGCTCCCGGGACAGCCTCACAGATACGCAGTATTTT CASSSRDSLTDTQYF
TRBJ1-1 TRBV6-6 . . TGTGCCAGCAGTTCCGACCCAGGACCCAACACTGAAGCTTTCTTT CASSSDPGPNTEAFF
TRBJ1-5 TRBV7-9 TRBD1 . TGTGCCAGCAGTTCCGGGACAGGGGTGCAGCCCCAGCATTTT CASSSGTGVQPQHF
TRBJ1-6 TRBV6-5 . few TGTGCCAGCAGTTACTCGTCGGGGCGGGATAATTCACCCCTCCACTTT CASSYSSGRDNSPLHF
TRBJ2-1 TRBV5-1 TRBD1 . TGCGCCAGCAGCTTACAGGGGATGGGCAATGAGCAGTTCTTC CASSLQGMGNEQFF
TRBJ1-4 TRBV18 TRBD1 . TGTGCCAGCTCACTGGGGACAGATAATGAAAAACTGTTTTTT CASSLGTDNEKLFF
TRBJ1-3 TRBV6-1 . . TGTGCCAGCAGCCCGGGGACTTCCTCTGGAAACACCATATATTTT CASSPGTSSGNTIYF
TRBJ2-2 TRBV5-1 . . TGCGCCAGCAGATCCAGCCCCCACACCGGGGAGCTGTTTTTT CASRSSPHTGELFF
TRBJ1-6 TRBV6-4 . once TGTGCCAGCAGTGAATCCGGGGTTTCACCCCTCCACTTT CASSESGVSPLHF
TRBJ1-2 TRBV7-2 . . TGTGCCAGTGGACAGAACCTATATGGCTACACCTTC CASGQNLYGYTF
TRBJ2-4 TRBV27 . . TGTGCCAGCTCTCCACTGGAAGCCAAAAACATTCAGTACTTC CASSPLEAKNIQYF
TRBJ2-6 TRBV29-1 TRBD1 . TGCAGCGTTGAAGATCGGGACAGGGTAGGGGCTGGGGCCAACGTCCTGACTTTC CSVEDRDRVGAGANVLTF
TRBJ1-2 TRBV5-1 TRBD1 . TGCGCCAGCAGCATAGAACAGGGGGGCTATGGCTACACCTTC CASSIEQGGYGYTF
TRBJ1-1 TRBV25-1 . . TGTGCCAGCAGCGTGGGGACCACTGAAGCTTTCTTT CASSVGTTEAFF
TRBJ1-1 TRBV18 . . TGTGCCAGCTCTCAAAACCGGAGGGGCCCCACCTTCGAGAAAACTTTCTTT CASSQNRRGPTFEKTFF
TRBJ2-7 TRBV7-6 . . TGTGCCAGCAGCCTATCCGGGCTGTATGGCGAGCAGTACTTC CASSLSGLYGEQYF
TRBJ2-1 TRBV6-5 TRBD2 . TGTGCCAGCAGTACCGGGACTAGCGGCAATGAGCAGTTCTTC CASSTGTSGNEQFF
TRBJ2-3 TRBV7-9 . few TGTGCCAGCAGCTTAGATGGGAGGGATACGCAGTATTTT CASSLDGRDTQYF
TRBJ1-4 TRBV6-6 TRBD1 . TGTGCCAGCAGGGATCCGGGACAGATTAATGAAAAACTGTTTTTT CASRDPGQINEKLFF
TRBJ1-1 TRBV6-5 . . TGTGCCAGCAGTTGGTATTGGAACACTGAAGCTTTCTTT CASSWYWNTEAFF
TRBJ2-1 TRBV9 . . TGTGCCAGCAGCGCCCCCACGGGCAATGAGCAGTTCTTC CASSAPTGNEQFF
TRBJ1-4 TRBV2 . . TGTGCCAGTCAGAAGCTGACAGGTGAAAAACTGTTTTTT CASQKLTGEKLFF
TRBJ2-1 TRBV2 . . TGTGCCATCGCCCAGGGGTCCAGCTCCTACAATGAGCAGTTCTTC CAIAQGSSSYNEQFF
TRBJ2-5 TRBV7-9 TRBD2 . TGTGCCAGCAGCTTTAGCGGGGGAGGTGAAGAGACCCAGTACTTC CASSFSGGGEETQYF
TRBJ1-1 TRBV27 TRBD1 . TGTGCCAGCAGTCCCTCCTTTGGCAGGGGGACTGAAGCTTTCTTT CASSPSFGRGTEAFF
TRBJ1-4 TRBV30 . few TGTGCCTGGAGGGAGGGCCGAGGGGCGGGTGAAAAACTGTTTTTT CAWREGRGAGEKLFF
TRBJ2-1 TRBV10-3 . . TGTGCCATCACCGGAGGGGAGTTGAATGAGCAGTTCTTC CAITGGELNEQFF
TRBJ2-7 TRBV7-8 TRBD2 once TGTGCCAGCAGCCTAACTTTACCGGGACTAGCGGGGCCCAGCTCCTACGAGCAGTACTTC CASSLTLPGLAGPSSYEQYF
TRBJ1-1 TRBV7-9 . few TGTGCCAGCAGCTCCTTAGGATACACTGAAGCTTTCTTT CASSSLGYTEAFF
TRBJ2-1 TRBV9 TRBD2 . TGTGCCAGCAGTAAGATAGCGGGGGAGATGGCCTACAATGAGCAGTTCTTC CASSKIAGEMAYNEQFF
TRBJ1-2 TRBV7-9 TRBD1 once TGTGCCAGCAGCTTAGGCGCCCTTCATTACAGGGGGCAGGGCGGCTACACCTTC CASSLGALHYRGQGGYTF
TRBJ2-3 TRBV5-5 TRBD1 . TGTGCCAGCAGCTCCTGGACAGGGGTGATAACCGATACGCAGTATTTT CASSSWTGVITDTQYF
TRBJ2-3 TRBV6-1 . once TGTGCCAGCAGTGAAGGTAACAGGGGCACAGATACGCAGTATTTT CASSEGNRGTDTQYF
TRBJ2-5 TRBV5-4 . . TGTGCCAGCAGACAGGGTTACCAAGAGACCCAGTACTTC CASRQGYQETQYF
TRBJ1-1 TRBV6-5 . . TGTGCCAGCTCAGGGAACACTGAAGCTTTCTTT CASSGNTEAFF
TRBJ1-2 TRBV12-5 . once TGTGCTAGTGGTTTGGTACAGGGCATTCCAAGCGATGGCTACACCTTC CASGLVQGIPSDGYTF
TRBJ2-2 TRBV5-4 . . TGTGCCAGCAGCTTGTATTCAGGCACTTGGCTTCACACCGGGGAGCTGTTTTTT CASSLYSGTWLHTGELFF
TRBJ1-5 TRBV4-3 TRBD1 . TGCGCCAGCAGCCAAGATGGAGGGGGCGGTCAGCCCCAGCATTTT CASSQDGGGGQPQHF
TRBJ2-1 TRBV7-6 TRBD1 . TGTGCCAGCAGCTCACAGGGGCTCTCCTACAATGAGCAGTTCTTC CASSSQGLSYNEQFF
TRBJ1-4 TRBV19 . . TGTGCCAGTAGTACAGGTTCAACTAATGAAAAACTGTTTTTT CASSTGSTNEKLFF
TRBJ1-5 TRBV9 . . TGTGCCAGCAGCGCGCAGGGTTCTCCGCAGCCCCAGCATTTT CASSAQGSPQPQHF
TRBJ2-3 TRBV6-5 . . TGTGCCAGCAGTTATTCATCGAGGGGGTCAGATACGCAGTATTTT CASSYSSRGSDTQYF
TRBJ1-2 TRBV4-3 . . TGCGCCAGCAGCCAAGGCGCGGGACACTTCTATGGCTACACCTTC CASSQGAGHFYGYTF
TRBJ1-2 TRBV18 . . TGTGCCAGCTCACTGTCACGGGGGGAAGGCTACACCTTC CASSLSRGEGYTF
TRBJ1-6 TRBV7-2 . . TGTGCCAGCAGGCCCATGCCGGGCCAGAATTCACCCCTCCACTTT CASRPMPGQNSPLHF
TRBJ1-5 TRBV19 . . TGTGCCAGTAGTATTAAGTCCAGGCTGAATCAGCCCCAGCATTTT CASSIKSRLNQPQHF
TRBJ2-1 TRBV7-6 TRBD2 . TGTGCCAGCAGCCCCCGGACTAGCGGGGGGGTAAATGAGCAGTTCTTC CASSPRTSGGVNEQFF
TRBJ1-6 TRBV14 TRBD1 . TGTGCCAGCAGCCGCTTGACAGGGAATAATTCACCCCTCCACTTT CASSRLTGNNSPLHF
TRBJ2-1 TRBV10-3 TRBD2 . TGTGCCATCAGTGAGGGACTAGCGGGGCGAAATGAGCAGTTCTTC CAISEGLAGRNEQFF
TRBJ2-3 TRBV2 . . TGTGCCAGCAGTGGGTCTGAAAGGGTACACCGGACAGATACGCAGTATTTT CASSGSERVHRTDTQYF